Listed below are T cell receptor beta chains from one sample, sequenced in a study of T cell responses to AZD1222 COVID-19 vaccine. Sequencing used immunoSEQ multiplex PCR; TCRdb keeps in-frame clones, though not all of them. The data hold around 150,000 clones, with over 65% observed a single time. The sequencing here drew on peripheral blood, taken on day 0 of AZD1222 vaccination. The receptors were gathered from an adult in good health. Each CDR3 is given with its conserved first and last residue. The order of the fields is J gene, D gene, V gene, CDR3 DNA, CDR3 protein. D genes are given only for firm matches.

j_call: TRBJ1-2; d_call: TRBD1; v_call: TRBV2; cdr3_nt: TGTGCCAGCAGTCCTAGGACAGGCTCCTGGGGCGGCTACACCTTC; cdr3_aa: CASSPRTGSWGGYTF
j_call: TRBJ2-2; d_call: .; v_call: TRBV28; cdr3_nt: TGTGCCAGCAGTCCGAGGGGAACCGGGGAGCTGTTTTTT; cdr3_aa: CASSPRGTGELFF
j_call: TRBJ1-5; d_call: .; v_call: TRBV28; cdr3_nt: TGTGCCACGAGAACAGGGACTTGGAGGGATCAGCCCCAGCATTTT; cdr3_aa: CATRTGTWRDQPQHF
j_call: TRBJ2-1; d_call: TRBD1; v_call: TRBV2; cdr3_nt: TGTGCCAGCAGTGCAGGGGGGACAGGTGCGTCGGGAGAGCAGTTCTTC; cdr3_aa: CASSAGGTGASGEQFF
j_call: TRBJ2-4; d_call: .; v_call: TRBV5-1; cdr3_nt: TGCGCCAGCGGCGAAACCGGTGGGGAAAACATTCAGTACTTC; cdr3_aa: CASGETGGENIQYF
j_call: TRBJ1-6; d_call: .; v_call: TRBV2; cdr3_nt: TGTGCCAGCGGTACCGAGAATAATTCACCCCTCCACTTT; cdr3_aa: CASGTENNSPLHF
j_call: TRBJ1-6; d_call: .; v_call: TRBV19; cdr3_nt: TGTGCCAGTAGTATTCAGGAGGGACCTAATTCACCCCTCCACTTT; cdr3_aa: CASSIQEGPNSPLHF
j_call: TRBJ1-5; d_call: .; v_call: TRBV3-1/TRBV3-2; cdr3_nt: TGTGCCAGCAGCCAAGCAGGCGGCAATCAGCCCCAGCATTTT; cdr3_aa: CASSQAGGNQPQHF
j_call: TRBJ2-2; d_call: .; v_call: TRBV5-5; cdr3_nt: TGTGCCAGCAGCTTAATCAGCACTTTCAACACCGGGGAGCTGTTTTTT; cdr3_aa: CASSLISTFNTGELFF
j_call: TRBJ2-7; d_call: TRBD1; v_call: TRBV18; cdr3_nt: TGTGCCAGCTCACCCCGACAGGGGGGCTCCTACGAGCAGTACTTC; cdr3_aa: CASSPRQGGSYEQYF
j_call: TRBJ1-5; d_call: TRBD1; v_call: TRBV27; cdr3_nt: TGTGCCAGCAGTAAAATACGGCAGGGGGTCACTTATAGCAATCAGCCCCAGCATTTT; cdr3_aa: CASSKIRQGVTYSNQPQHF
j_call: TRBJ1-2; d_call: .; v_call: TRBV6-1; cdr3_nt: TGTGCCAGCAGTGAAGAGAGGGGATTGGGCTATGGCTACACCTTC; cdr3_aa: CASSEERGLGYGYTF
j_call: TRBJ1-2; d_call: .; v_call: TRBV5-6; cdr3_nt: TGTGCCAGCAGCTTGCGTACCTTTCCCTATGGCTACACCTTC; cdr3_aa: CASSLRTFPYGYTF
j_call: TRBJ1-6; d_call: .; v_call: TRBV28; cdr3_nt: TGTGCCAGCAGGTCCCAGGGTAAGGGGTCCTATAATTCACCCCTCCACTTT; cdr3_aa: CASRSQGKGSYNSPLHF
j_call: TRBJ1-6; d_call: .; v_call: TRBV4-1; cdr3_nt: TGCGCCAGCAGCCAATTAAGGGGCGAGTATAATTCACCCCTCCACTTT; cdr3_aa: CASSQLRGEYNSPLHF
j_call: TRBJ2-2; d_call: .; v_call: TRBV18; cdr3_nt: TGTGCCAGCTCACCCAACAGCCCGAACACCGGGGAGCTGTTTTTT; cdr3_aa: CASSPNSPNTGELFF
j_call: TRBJ2-2; d_call: .; v_call: TRBV18; cdr3_nt: TGTGCCAGCTCACTAGACGGACTGTCTTCTGGGGAGCTGTTTTTT; cdr3_aa: CASSLDGLSSGELFF
j_call: TRBJ2-5; d_call: TRBD2; v_call: TRBV6-5; cdr3_nt: TGTGCCAGCAGTTCTCCGGGGGGTATTGGGACCCAGTACTTC; cdr3_aa: CASSSPGGIGTQYF
j_call: TRBJ1-1; d_call: .; v_call: TRBV12-5; cdr3_nt: TGTGCTAGTTCAACAGGGACGAACACTGAAGCTTTCTTT; cdr3_aa: CASSTGTNTEAFF
j_call: TRBJ1-3; d_call: .; v_call: TRBV11-2; cdr3_nt: TGTGCCAGCAGCTCCCCAGGGGCCTCAGCACCTGGAAACACCATATATTTT; cdr3_aa: CASSSPGASAPGNTIYF
j_call: TRBJ2-1; d_call: TRBD2; v_call: TRBV27; cdr3_nt: TGTGCCAGCAGTTTATTTCCTGGCGGGGGGTCCTACAATGAGCAGTTCTTC; cdr3_aa: CASSLFPGGGSYNEQFF
j_call: TRBJ2-1; d_call: TRBD2; v_call: TRBV28; cdr3_nt: TGTGCCAGCAGTTCAAACTTAGCGGGAGGGCAGTTCTTC; cdr3_aa: CASSSNLAGGQFF
j_call: TRBJ1-2; d_call: .; v_call: TRBV27; cdr3_nt: TGTGCCAGCAACCCAGGGCAGTCTACTAGTGGCTACACCTTC; cdr3_aa: CASNPGQSTSGYTF
j_call: TRBJ2-1; d_call: TRBD2; v_call: TRBV5-5; cdr3_nt: TGTGCCAGCAGCACGCCACTAGCGGGGACGGAAGAGCAGTTCTTC; cdr3_aa: CASSTPLAGTEEQFF
j_call: TRBJ1-1; d_call: .; v_call: TRBV6-5; cdr3_nt: TGTGCCAGCAGTTACGGCTTAGGGGTGGGGAACACTGAAGCTTTCTTT; cdr3_aa: CASSYGLGVGNTEAFF